This T cell receptor (beta chain) comes out of a study of cytomegalovirus exposure and HLA in healthy donors. Broader study findings: While the bulk of TCR sequences proved rare, some public TCRs turned up in many donors. Subsequent analysis of the roughly 120 validation repertoires found a tendency for first-cohort TCR clusters to co-occur.

Notes on this clone: Its target is unknown.

TCRdb's copy holds only in-frame clones and misses some; the assay was immunoSEQ multiplex PCR. The sample lists around 55,000 clones; roughly 90% were seen once. Germline CDR1 MNHEY, CDR2 SMNVEV (reference sequence). The CDR3 loop spans 14 amino acids. The ends were cut back, 4 bases at V and 2 bases at J, with 9 bases in the middle. Material: PBMCs. The chain links TRBV27 to TRBJ1-3, with D maybe TRBD1 (6 bases). The receptor was derived from a young man in good health and CMV-seronegative. The CDR3 protein is CASSSPGAGNTIYF. The CDR3 DNA reads as TGTGCCAGCAGTTCCCCAGGGGCTGGAAACACCATATATTTT.